The entry that follows covers one T cell receptor beta chain sequence. The source of the sample is a study of cytomegalovirus exposure and HLA in healthy donors. Trimming removed 0 bases from V and 4 bases from J, with 10 bases in between. In germline, CDR1 is LGHNA, CDR2 YNFKEQ. The CDR3 is 14 residues long. Libraries were prepared by immunoSEQ multiplex PCR; TCRdb keeps only in-frame clonotypes and omits some of them. The table shows about 60,000 clones, with 85% to 95% occurring only once. Specimen: PBMCs. The rearrangement uses TRBV4-2 and TRBJ2-7; D is unclear. This TCR derives from a woman under 30 in good health and CMV-seropositive. The CDR3 region is CASSQEGMEYEQYF. CDR3 sequence (DNA): TGTGCCAGCAGCCAAGAGGGTATGGAGTACGAGCAGTACTTC.